This T cell receptor beta chain came from a study of metastatic and nonmetastatic thyroid tumors. Overall study context: Both malignant and benign thyroid patients supplied peripheral blood and tumor or nodule tissue samples, across which the repertoires of these patients were then compared.

Patients underwent thyroid surgery, and none had received any treatment before it. The study's findings and limits: Malignant tumors reportedly showed significantly higher TCR beta diversity than benign nodules in both blood and tumor.

Turning to this clone: Its antigen is as yet unknown.

Using MiXCR, TCRdb reanalyzed the PCR reads. In the table there are over 10,000 clones, around 25% of which are singletons. What was sequenced was adjacent normal tissue. This TCR was sampled from a female donor with papillary thyroid cancer or a benign thyroid nodule (not recorded which). Some clones in this sample may be carry-over from other donors' samples.

This CDR3 reads CASSEGTGEGTEAFF. The CDR3 DNA reads TGTGCCAGCAGTGAGGGGACAGGGGAGGGCACTGAAGCTTTCTTT. The chain has TRBV6-1 and TRBJ1-1, with TRBD1 matching 10 bases. The J segment lost 4 bases and the V segment lost 3 bases, leaving 5 bases of the junction unmatched. The CDR3 consists of 15 residues. The V gene's germline CDR1 is MNHNS and CDR2 SASEGT.